Below, 16 T cell receptor beta chains from the same sample are listed, as sequenced in a study of T cell responses to AZD1222 COVID-19 vaccine. Clones were read by immunoSEQ multiplex PCR, and TCRdb kept only the in-frame ones, dropping some. The sample lists roughly 79,000 clones, about 72% occurring once. Sequences were derived from peripheral blood, sampled on day 0 of AZD1222 vaccination. The receptors stem from an adult in good health.

The chain is built from TRBV27 and TRBJ2-7; D gene ambiguous. Germline V gene data show CDR1 as MNHEY and CDR2 as SMNVEV (reference sequence). This CDR3 region has 15 residues. V lost 4 bases and J lost 0, with 13 bases in between. The CDR3 loop reads CASSYDVSHSYEQYF. CDR3 nucleotide sequence: TGTGCCAGCAGTTATGACGTCTCCCACTCCTACGAGCAGTACTTC.

In this sample, this clone turned up a few times. The CDR3 here is CAWSVRNNQPQHF. CDR3 bases: TGTGCCTGGAGTGTACGGAACAATCAGCCCCAGCATTTT. This rearrangement joins TRBV30 to TRBJ1-5; D not resolved. CDR1 and CDR2 from the germline V gene are GTSNPN and SVGIG (reference sequence). The CDR3 totals 13 residues. V was trimmed by 0 bases and J by 3 bases, leaving 6 bases between them.

The rearrangement joins TRBV25-1 to TRBJ2-2, with D maybe TRBD2 (6 bases). CDR1 is MGHDK and CDR2 is SYGVNS in the germline V gene. The V and J ends lost 4 bases and 6 bases respectively, with 12 bases between them. The CDR3 totals 14 residues. CDR3 in DNA: TGTGCCAGCAGTGGACCCCGGGAGCCCGGGGAGCTGTTTTTT. Its translation: CASSGPREPGELFF.

This clone was seen a few times. The J gene is TRBJ2-1, the V gene TRBV9; D is possibly TRBD2 (6 bases). CDR1 is SGDLS, CDR2 YYNGEE, per germline. The ends were cut back, 0 bases at V and 8 bases at J, with 15 bases in the middle. The CDR3 is 15 amino acids. The CDR3 DNA reads as TGTGCCAGCAGCGTAGGGGCTAGCGAGGAGGATGAGCAGTTCTTC. Amino acids: CASSVGASEEDEQFF. Full variable domain (missing parts from reference TRBV9 and TRBJ2-1): DSGVTQTPKHLITATGQRVTLRCSPRSGDLSVYWYQQSLDQGLQFLIQYYNGEERAKGNILERFSAQQFPDLHSELNLSSLELGDSALYFCASSVGASEEDEQFFGPGTRLTVL.

V and J are TRBV7-8 and TRBJ2-1, with D unresolved. The CDR3 covers 11 residues. Germline CDR1 reads SGHVS; CDR2 reads FQNEAQ. V gave up 1 base and J gave up 9 bases, with 4 bases separating them. The CDR3 protein is CASSLESEQFF. The CDR3 DNA is TGTGCCAGCAGCTTAGAAAGTGAGCAGTTCTTC.

The chain recombines TRBV18 with TRBJ2-7; 9 bases align to TRBD1. CDR1 is KGHSH, CDR2 LQKENI, per germline. Germline trimming cut 2 bases from V and 3 bases from J; bases unmatched to any gene: 2. The CDR3 runs 14 residues. The CDR3 bases are TGTGCCAGCTCACCAAGGACAGGGGACTACGAGCAGTACTTC. Its protein product is CASSPRTGDYEQYF.

The gene calls are TRBV7-2 and TRBJ2-5; D not resolved. The CDR3 has 14 amino acids. Between the trimmed V and J ends, which lost 2 bases and 2 bases, there was a span of 9 bases. Germline V gene lookup returns CDR1 SGHTA and CDR2 FQGNSA. CDR3 amino acids: CASSLRRRQETQYF. DNA of the CDR3: TGTGCCAGCAGCTTACGGCGGAGACAAGAGACCCAGTACTTC.

The chain recombines TRBV27 with TRBJ2-2; 11 bases are shared with TRBD2. CDR1 MNHEY and CDR2 SMNVEV come from the germline V gene (reference sequence). The CDR3 loop spans 14 amino acids. The V segment lost 3 bases and the J segment 7 bases; nucleotides outside the gene matches: 1. CDR3: CASSFSGGGGELFF. As DNA, the CDR3 is TGTGCCAGCAGTTTTAGCGGGGGGGGCGGGGAGCTGTTTTTT.

The gene calls are TRBV28 and TRBJ2-7, with 8 bases lining up with TRBD1. The V and J ends lost 4 bases and 6 bases, in that order; junction bases with no gene match: 11. This CDR3 comprises 15 residues. Per the germline V gene, CDR1 is MDHEN and CDR2 is SYDVKM. CDR3 amino acids: CASSSGQGVRGEQYF. The DNA of the CDR3 is TGTGCCAGCAGTTCAGGACAGGGAGTAAGGGGCGAGCAGTACTTC.

The chain joins TRBV2 to TRBJ1-2; D uncertain. V lost 6 bases, J lost 2 bases, and 10 bases lay in between. The CDR3 totals 13 residues. Germline lookup yields CDR1 SNHLY and CDR2 FYNNEI. DNA of the CDR3: TGTGCCAGCAGGCTCGGAGGGAACTATGGCTACACCTTC. This gives the protein CASRLGGNYGYTF.

The sample holds a few counts of this clone. The V gene is TRBV19, the J gene TRBJ2-3; 8 nucleotides match TRBD2. Germline V lookup: CDR1 LNHDA, CDR2 SQIVND (reference sequence). The trim removed 4 bases at V and 0 bases at J, leaving 6 bases unmatched. This CDR3 region has 16 residues. Here the CDR3 DNA reads TGTGCCAGTAGTAGCGGACTAGCCCCTAGCACAGATACGCAGTATTTT. Translation: CASSSGLAPSTDTQYF.

V and J are TRBV27 and TRBJ2-7; 9 nucleotides align to TRBD1. V lost 5 bases and J lost 3; bases outside the gene matches: 14. CDR1 and CDR2 from the germline V gene are MNHEY and SMNVEV (reference sequence). The CDR3 length is 17 residues. The chain's CDR3 is CASSPQKSGTGIYEQYF. The CDR3 DNA follows: TGTGCCAGCAGTCCACAGAAGTCCGGGACAGGGATCTACGAGCAGTACTTC.

The chain combines TRBV5-4 with TRBJ2-3; tentative D call: TRBD2 (5 bases). Germline V gene sequence: CDR1 SGHNT, CDR2 YYREEE (reference sequence). Trimming removed 2 bases at V and 2 bases at J, with 21 bases between. This CDR3 region has 18 residues. CDR3 sequence reads: CASSFRTASKDFTDTQYF. The CDR3 nucleotides read TGTGCCAGCAGCTTTAGGACGGCTAGCAAAGATTTCACAGATACGCAGTATTTT. Supplemented by reference TRBV5-4 and TRBJ2-3, the full variable domain reads ETGVTQSPTHLIKTRGQQVTLRCSSQSGHNTVSWYQQALGQGPQFIFQYYREEENGRGNFPPRFSGLQFPNYSSELNVNALELDDSALYLCASSFRTASKDFTDTQYFGPGTRLTVL.

This clone was counted between two and nine times. V usage is TRBV28 and J usage is TRBJ1-5, with D possibly matching TRBD1 (6 bases). This CDR3 region has 13 residues. Germline-derived CDR1 and CDR2 are MDHEN and SYDVKM. The V and J ends lost 3 bases and 6 bases respectively, with 9 bases between them. CDR3 amino acids: CASSLVGGQPQHF. Here the CDR3 DNA reads TGTGCCAGCAGTTTGGTAGGGGGTCAGCCCCAGCATTTT.

This clone was found a few times. The CDR3, as DNA: TGTGCCAGCAGTCGAATAGCGGCCAGCACAGATACGCAGTATTTT. Translated, it gives CASSRIAASTDTQYF. The chain carries TRBV6-5 and TRBJ2-3, with a possible D match to TRBD2 (6 bases). The CDR3 is made up of 15 amino acids. V lost 5 bases, J lost 0 bases, and 12 bases lay in between. Germline CDR1 and CDR2: MNHEY and SVGAGI.

This sequence joins TRBV14 and TRBJ1-5; no clear D gene. Between the trimmed V and J ends, which lost 0 bases and 1 base, there was a span of 1 base. The germline V gene has CDR1 SGHDN and CDR2 FVKESK. The CDR3 totals 13 residues. CDR3 amino acids: CASSQDSNQPQHF. CDR3 bases: TGTGCCAGCAGCCAAGACAGCAATCAGCCCCAGCATTTT.